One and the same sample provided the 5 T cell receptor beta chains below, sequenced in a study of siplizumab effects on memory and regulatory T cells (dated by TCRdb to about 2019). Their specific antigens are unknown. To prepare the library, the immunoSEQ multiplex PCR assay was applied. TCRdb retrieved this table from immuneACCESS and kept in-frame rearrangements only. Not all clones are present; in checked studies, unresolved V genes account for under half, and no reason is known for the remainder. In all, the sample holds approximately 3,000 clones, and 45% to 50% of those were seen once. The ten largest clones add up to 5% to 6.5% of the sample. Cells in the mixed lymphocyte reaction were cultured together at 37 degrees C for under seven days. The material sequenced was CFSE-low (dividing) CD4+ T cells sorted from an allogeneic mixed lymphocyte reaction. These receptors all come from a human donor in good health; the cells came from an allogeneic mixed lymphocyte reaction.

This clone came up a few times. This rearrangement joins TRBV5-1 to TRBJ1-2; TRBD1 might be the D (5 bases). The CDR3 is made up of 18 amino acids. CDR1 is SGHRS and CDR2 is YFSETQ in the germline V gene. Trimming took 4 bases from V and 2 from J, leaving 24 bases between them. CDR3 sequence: CASSPKVPGLVQNYGYTF. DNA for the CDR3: TGCGCCAGCAGCCCCAAGGTACCGGGGCTTGTACAAAACTATGGCTACACCTTC.

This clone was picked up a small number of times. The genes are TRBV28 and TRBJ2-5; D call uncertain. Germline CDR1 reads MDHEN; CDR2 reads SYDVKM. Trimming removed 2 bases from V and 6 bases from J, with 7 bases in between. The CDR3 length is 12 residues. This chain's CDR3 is CASSLDLKTQYF. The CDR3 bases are TGTGCCAGCAGTTTAGACTTAAAGACCCAGTACTTC. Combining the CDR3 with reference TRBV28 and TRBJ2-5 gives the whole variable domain DVKVTQSSRYLVKRTGEKVFLECVQDMDHENMFWYRQDPGLGLRLIYFSYDVKMKEKGDIPEGYSVSREKKERFSLILESASTNQTSMYLCASSLDLKTQYFGPGTRLLVL.

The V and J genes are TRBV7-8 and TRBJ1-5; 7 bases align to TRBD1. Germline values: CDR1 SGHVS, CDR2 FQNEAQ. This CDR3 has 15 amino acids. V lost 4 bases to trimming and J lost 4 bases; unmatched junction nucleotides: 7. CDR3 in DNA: TGTGCCAGCAGCTCGACAGGGTCCCTAAATCAGCCCCAGCATTTT. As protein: CASSSTGSLNQPQHF. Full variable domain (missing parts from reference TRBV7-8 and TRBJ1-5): GAGVSQSPRYKVAKRGQDVALRCDPISGHVSLFWYQQALGQGPEFLTYFQNEAQLDKSGLPSDRFFAERPEGSVSTLKIQRTQQEDSAVYLCASSSTGSLNQPQHFGDGTRLSIL.

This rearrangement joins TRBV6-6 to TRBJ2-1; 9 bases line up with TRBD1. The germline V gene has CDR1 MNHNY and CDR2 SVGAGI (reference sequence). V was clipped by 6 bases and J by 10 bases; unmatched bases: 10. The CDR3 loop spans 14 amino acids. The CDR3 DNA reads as TGTGCCAGCAGGCGAAGCACAGGGGGCAGGGAGCAGTTCTTC. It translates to CASRRSTGGREQFF.

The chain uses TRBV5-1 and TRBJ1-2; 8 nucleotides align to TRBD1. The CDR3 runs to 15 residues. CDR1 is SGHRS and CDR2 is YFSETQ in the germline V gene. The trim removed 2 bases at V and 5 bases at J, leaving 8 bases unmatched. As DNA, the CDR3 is TGCGCCAGCAGCTTCGGAGGGACAGGTCAATATGGCTACACCTTC. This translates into CASSFGGTGQYGYTF.